Listed here is a single T cell receptor (beta chain). CDR1 and CDR2 from the germline V gene are GTSNPN and SVGIG (reference sequence). The CDR3 length is 13 residues. Trimming removed 3 bases from V and 6 bases from J, with 12 bases in between. The sample belongs to a study of blood T cell repertoires in COVID-19. The table came from immunoSEQ multiplex PCR; TCRdb's copy has only in-frame clones and leaves some out. The profile shows around 500,000 clones, 75% to 90% of them singletons. The sample was peripheral blood. The receptor comes from a human donor in a cohort sampled during active COVID-19. The gene calls are TRBV30 and TRBJ2-1; TRBD2 might be the D (6 bases). Here the CDR3 DNA reads TGTGCCTGGAGGGGGCTAGCGTTCAATGAGCAGTTCTTC. It is translated as CAWRGLAFNEQFF. The full variable domain, completed using reference TRBV30 and TRBJ2-1, is SQTIHQWPATLVQPVGSPLSLECTVEGTSNPNLYWYRQAAGRGLQLLFYSVGIGQISSEVPQNLSASRPQDRQFILSSKKLLLSDSGFYLCAWRGLAFNEQFFGPGTRLTVL.